The next 29 T cell receptor beta chains were all read from a single sample in a study of immune evolution from preneoplasia to lung adenocarcinoma (dated by TCRdb to the early 2020s). Receptors were amplified or captured by the immunoSEQ multiplex PCR assay. Drawn from immuneACCESS, this table holds only the in-frame rearrangements with V and J called that TCRdb kept. Clones are partly lost; checked studies trace under half to an unresolved V gene and leave the rest unexplained. For this sample there are around 3,200 clones; about three quarters appear just once. Jointly, the top ten make up 12% of the sample. Sequencing was done on a sample of FFPE adjacent normal lung tissue. The receptors shown here come from a person aged 65-85 years with lung adenocarcinoma.

The gene calls are TRBV14 and TRBJ2-2; D not resolved. The CDR3 runs to 13 residues. Germline V gives CDR1 SGHDN, CDR2 FVKESK. Trimming stripped 2 bases from V and 7 bases from J, with 8 bases between. CDR3 amino acids: CASSQLRGGELFF. Here the CDR3 DNA reads TGTGCCAGCAGCCAACTTAGAGGCGGGGAGCTGTTTTTT.

The V gene is TRBV9, the J gene TRBJ2-7; tentatively, D is TRBD1 (5 bases). Germline V CDR1 and CDR2: SGDLS, YYNGEE. Between the trimmed V and J ends, which lost 2 bases and 2 bases, there was a span of 11 bases. The CDR3 runs 14 residues. CDR3 sequence reads: CASSVGQGTYEQYF. CDR3 DNA: TGTGCCAGCAGCGTGGGCCAGGGCACCTACGAGCAGTACTTC.

V is TRBV27 and J is TRBJ1-5; 8 bases are a match to TRBD1. The J segment lost 5 bases and the V segment lost 6 bases, leaving 6 bases of the junction unmatched. Germline values: CDR1 MNHEY, CDR2 SMNVEV (reference sequence). This CDR3 is built from 14 residues. The CDR3 coding sequence is TGTGCCAGCAGCGGAAACAGGGGGTATCAGCCCCAGCATTTT. Translated: CASSGNRGYQPQHF.

The J gene is TRBJ2-3, the V gene TRBV9; D remains ambiguous. The CDR3 has 16 amino acids. Trimming took 0 bases from V and 0 from J, leaving 11 bases between them. Germline CDR1 reads SGDLS; CDR2 reads YYNGEE. The CDR3 nucleotides read TGTGCCAGCAGCGTAGACACAGTGCCTAGCACAGATACGCAGTATTTT. Translating it yields CASSVDTVPSTDTQYF. The variable domain in full, with the rest retrieved from reference TRBV9 and TRBJ2-3, is DSGVTQTPKHLITATGQRVTLRCSPRSGDLSVYWYQQSLDQGLQFLIQYYNGEERAKGNILERFSAQQFPDLHSELNLSSLELGDSALYFCASSVDTVPSTDTQYFGPGTRLTVL.

The CDR3 loop is CASSLGRQPQETQYF. The CDR3 DNA follows: TGTGCCAGCAGCTTGGGTCGGCAGCCCCAAGAGACCCAGTACTTC. The chain couples TRBV5-4 to TRBJ2-5; D call uncertain. Germline V gives CDR1 SGHNT, CDR2 YYREEE (reference sequence). V shed 0 bases and J shed 1 base, with 10 bases lying between them. There are 15 residues in the CDR3. The full variable domain, with the rest looked up from reference TRBV5-4 and TRBJ2-5, is ETGVTQSPTHLIKTRGQQVTLRCSSQSGHNTVSWYQQALGQGPQFIFQYYREEENGRGNFPPRFSGLQFPNYSSELNVNALELDDSALYLCASSLGRQPQETQYFGPGTRLLVL.

V and J are TRBV14 and TRBJ2-1; 11 bases align to TRBD2. The CDR3 totals 15 residues. V lost 1 base, J lost 8 bases, and 4 bases stayed unmatched. Germline V gene data show CDR1 as SGHDN and CDR2 as FVKESK. DNA for the CDR3: TGTGCCAGCAGCCAAGGGCTAGCGGGAGGAGATGAGCAGTTCTTC. It specifies CASSQGLAGGDEQFF.

The chain recombines TRBV19 with TRBJ2-1; 10 positions match TRBD2. The CDR3 runs to 14 residues. Per the germline V gene, CDR1 is LNHDA and CDR2 is SQIVND (reference sequence). Trimming took 4 bases from V and 8 from J; bases not matched to a gene: 5. The CDR3 DNA sequence: TGTGCCAGTAGTAGTCCTAGCGGGAGTCATGAGCAGTTCTTC. Translation: CASSSPSGSHEQFF. The full variable domain, with the rest looked up from reference TRBV19 and TRBJ2-1, is DGGITQSPKYLFRKEGQNVTLSCEQNLNHDAMYWYRQDPGQGLRLIYYSQIVNDFQKGDIAEGYSVSREKKESFPLTVTSAQKNPTAFYLCASSSPSGSHEQFFGPGTRLTVL.

The CDR3 DNA sequence: TGTGCCAGCAGGGTCTTCGGGAGCAATCAGCCCCAGCATTTT. It specifies CASRVFGSNQPQHF. The rearrangement joins TRBV2 to TRBJ1-5; D gene unclear. Germline lookup yields CDR1 SNHLY and CDR2 FYNNEI. There are 14 residues in the CDR3. V was pared by 6 bases and J by 1 base, with 10 bases between.

The gene calls are TRBV6-6 and TRBJ2-5; 7 positions agree with TRBD1. There are 13 residues in the CDR3. Germline lookup yields CDR1 MNHNY and CDR2 SVGAGI (reference sequence). V lost 5 bases, J lost 4 bases, and 4 bases stayed unmatched. The CDR3 protein is CASSGTDLETQYF. The CDR3 DNA reads TGTGCCAGCAGTGGGACAGATCTAGAGACCCAGTACTTC.

V is TRBV4-3 and J is TRBJ1-4; D may be TRBD1 (6 bases). The CDR3 consists of 14 residues. Germline loops: CDR1 LGHNA, CDR2 YSLEER. Trimming took 5 bases from V and 8 from J, leaving 15 bases between them. The CDR3 loop reads CASSARQAAEKLFF. The DNA of the CDR3 is TGCGCCAGCAGCGCCCGACAGGCCGCCGAAAAACTGTTTTTT.

The table lists this clone with a few counts. The chain couples TRBV13 to TRBJ1-6; D ambiguous. The germline gives CDR1 PRHDT, CDR2 FYEKMQ (reference sequence). The CDR3 has 12 amino acids. Trimming cost V 4 bases and J 8 bases, with 6 bases left between them. DNA of the CDR3: TGTGCCAGCAGCTACCAGTATTCACCCCTCCACTTT. Protein sequence: CASSYQYSPLHF.

The rearrangement joins TRBV27 to TRBJ1-2, with D tentatively TRBD1 (6 bases). Germline V lookup: CDR1 MNHEY, CDR2 SMNVEV (reference sequence). The CDR3 length is 16 residues. Trimming stripped 6 bases from V and 2 bases from J, with 19 bases between. CDR3: CASSHQAGGGNYGYTF. For the CDR3, the DNA is TGTGCCAGCAGCCACCAAGCCGGGGGGGGCAACTATGGCTACACCTTC.

The rearrangement uses TRBV18 and TRBJ2-7; TRBD1 might be the D (5 bases). Trimming stripped 3 bases from V and 7 bases from J, with 16 bases between. Germline-derived CDR1 and CDR2 are KGHSH and LQKENI. The CDR3 extends over 14 amino acids. The DNA of the CDR3 is TGTGCCAGCTCACCGGTGGGCAGGGCGCAGGAGCAGTACTTC. It yields the protein CASSPVGRAQEQYF.

The V gene is TRBV7-6, the J gene TRBJ2-1, with 8 bases matching TRBD2. With V trimmed by 5 bases and J by 8 bases, 11 bases remained unmatched. Germline V CDR1 and CDR2: SGHVS, FNYEAQ. The CDR3 totals 15 residues. The CDR3 protein is CASSRQAGGIDEQFF. In DNA form, the CDR3 reads TGTGCCAGCAGCCGGCAGGCGGGAGGTATCGATGAGCAGTTCTTC.

The chain recombines TRBV29-1 with TRBJ2-1; tentative D call: TRBD2 (6 bases). Germline assignment: CDR1 SQVTM and CDR2 ANQGSEA. V lost 6 bases and J lost 0, with 12 bases in between. The CDR3 runs 14 residues. The CDR3 region is CSVPGSSSYNEQFF. DNA of the CDR3: TGCAGCGTCCCCGGGAGCAGCTCCTACAATGAGCAGTTCTTC.

This clone has a handful of counts. This sequence joins TRBV30 and TRBJ2-4; D gene uncertain. The ends were cut back, 2 bases at V and 6 bases at J, with 5 bases in the middle. The CDR3 sequence is 11 residues long. CDR1 and CDR2 from the germline V gene are GTSNPN and SVGIG (reference sequence). The CDR3 reads CAWSSANIQYF. In DNA form, the CDR3 reads TGTGCCTGGAGTTCGGCAAACATTCAGTACTTC.

This clone was detected once. This chain joins TRBV10-2 and TRBJ2-7; D is unresolved. Per germline, CDR1 WSHSY and CDR2 SAAADI. The CDR3 is 12 amino acids. Trimming removed 2 bases from V and 3 bases from J, with 5 bases in between. The DNA for the CDR3 is TGCGCCAGCAGTGAGGGCGGCTACGAGCAGTACTTC. Residues: CASSEGGYEQYF.

This chain uses TRBV28 with TRBJ2-2, with TRBD1 identical over 11 bases. After removal of 4 bases from V and 7 bases from J, the junction contained 8 bases not matched to a gene. CDR3 length: 16 residues. The V gene's germline CDR1 is MDHEN and CDR2 SYDVKM. CDR3 amino acids: CASSSTGQGVFGELFF. The CDR3 DNA is TGTGCCAGCAGTTCCACGGGACAGGGGGTTTTCGGGGAGCTGTTTTTT.

This clone was detected only a few times. The V and J genes are TRBV30 and TRBJ2-2; 8 nucleotides line up with TRBD1. V gave up 2 bases and J gave up 6 bases; unmatched junction bases: 8. The germline gives CDR1 GTSNPN, CDR2 SVGIG (reference sequence). CDR3 length: 15 residues. DNA of the CDR3: TGTGCCTGGAGTCGCACGACAGGGGCTGCCGGGGAGCTGTTTTTT. The encoded protein is CAWSRTTGAAGELFF.

This chain connects TRBV7-8 to TRBJ1-4, with a tentative D call TRBD1 (6 bases). The CDR3 contains 16 residues. Germline V gene data show CDR1 as SGHVS and CDR2 as FQNEAQ. Trimming took 5 bases from V and 8 from J, leaving 21 bases between them. The CDR3 DNA reads as TGTGCCAGCAGCCACCGGGTGACAGGTATCGGAGAAAAACTGTTTTTT. Protein sequence: CASSHRVTGIGEKLFF.

The chain links TRBV30 to TRBJ2-3; no firm D call. Trimming removed 1 base at V and 0 bases at J, with 11 bases between. From germline, CDR1 is GTSNPN and CDR2 SVGIG (reference sequence). CDR3 length: 15 residues. CDR3: CAWSAWGTSTDTQYF. The CDR3 DNA sequence: TGTGCCTGGAGTGCCTGGGGTACTAGCACAGATACGCAGTATTTT.

This rearrangement joins TRBV5-3 to TRBJ2-1; tentatively, D is TRBD1 (5 bases). TRBV5-3 counts as an open reading frame of uncertain function. V dropped 1 base and J dropped 4 bases, with 12 bases sitting between them. The CDR3 loop spans 15 amino acids. This chain's CDR3 is CARSLFRVAYNEQFF. The CDR3 nucleotides are TGTGCCAGAAGCTTGTTCAGGGTGGCTTACAATGAGCAGTTCTTC.

The chain carries TRBV7-2 and TRBJ1-2, with 9 positions matching TRBD1. V trimming: 5 bases; J trimming: 8 bases; junction bases outside the gene matches: 12. CDR1 and CDR2 (germline): SGHTA, FQGNSA. The CDR3 has 15 amino acids. The CDR3 spells CASSGQGFNGGGYTF. CDR3 coding DNA: TGTGCCAGCAGCGGACAGGGGTTCAACGGGGGAGGCTACACCTTC. The full variable domain, completed using reference TRBV7-2 and TRBJ1-2, is GAGVSQSPSNKVTEKGKDVELRCDPISGHTALYWYRQSLGQGLEFLIYFQGNSAPDKSGLPSDRFSAERTGGSVSTLTIQRTQQEDSAVYLCASSGQGFNGGGYTFGSGTRLTVV.

This clone was seen only once. The genes are TRBV9 and TRBJ2-3; 10 bases map to TRBD2. This CDR3 contains 17 residues. Germline lookup yields CDR1 SGDLS and CDR2 YYNGEE. Unmatched junction bases numbered 13, after V lost 3 bases and J lost 6 bases. CDR3 loop: CASSAFLAGDWGDTQYF. The CDR3 DNA reads TGTGCCAGCAGCGCCTTCCTAGCGGGAGATTGGGGTGATACGCAGTATTTT. Full variable domain (remainder filled in from reference TRBV9 and TRBJ2-3): DSGVTQTPKHLITATGQRVTLRCSPRSGDLSVYWYQQSLDQGLQFLIQYYNGEERAKGNILERFSAQQFPDLHSELNLSSLELGDSALYFCASSAFLAGDWGDTQYFGPGTRLTVL.

The chain uses TRBV21-1 and TRBJ2-3; the tabulated D call, TRBD1, remains unverified against the DNA. TRBV21-1 is labeled a pseudogene. This CDR3 contains 17 residues. The CDR3 nucleotides read TGTGCCAGCAGCAAAGCTCTGACAGGGGGAAGCACAGATACGCAGTATTTT. Translated: CASSKALTGGSTDTQYF.

Only one count was recorded for this clone. V gene TRBV28 combines with J gene TRBJ2-7; 8 nucleotides agree with TRBD1. Trimming cost V 9 bases and J 1 base; bases outside gene matches: 8. CDR3 length: 14 amino acids. The germline V gene has CDR1 MDHEN and CDR2 SYDVKM. CDR3 amino acids: CASMQGAFSYEQYF. The CDR3 nucleotides read TGTGCCAGTATGCAGGGGGCATTTTCCTACGAGCAGTACTTC.

Judged by abundance, this clone is large. J is TRBJ2-7 and V is TRBV30, with 12 bases that match TRBD1. V shed 3 bases, J shed 6 bases, and the junction held 9 bases outside the gene matches. This CDR3 is built from 15 residues. Germline V gives CDR1 GTSNPN, CDR2 SVGIG (reference sequence). The CDR3, as DNA: TGTGCCTGGAGAGCCGGGACAGGGGGCTCGGCCGAGCAGTACTTC. It yields the protein CAWRAGTGGSAEQYF.

The rearrangement joins TRBV27 to TRBJ2-3, with D hard to call. This CDR3 is built from 15 residues. V was cut by 8 bases and J by 5 bases, with 20 bases left in between. CDR1 is MNHEY and CDR2 is SMNVEV in the germline V gene (reference sequence). CDR3 nucleotides: TGTGCCAGCTCAGTTTACGGCCAGGCTAGAGATACGCAGTATTTT. It encodes CASSVYGQARDTQYF.

The J gene is TRBJ2-3, the V gene TRBV29-1; tentative D call: TRBD2 (6 bases). The V end was cut by 7 bases, the J end by 2 bases, with 19 bases between. This CDR3 comprises 15 residues. The germline V gene has CDR1 SQVTM and CDR2 ANQGSEA. CDR3 sequence: CSAREGPGLTDTQYF. The CDR3 nucleotides read TGCAGCGCGAGAGAGGGGCCGGGACTCACAGATACGCAGTATTTT.